The clone carrying this T cell receptor (beta chain) appeared a single time. Its antigen is not known. These data belong to a study of CD8+ T cells in alopecia areata. Study-wide points: Patients shared TCRs less clearly than mice did, possibly for HLA-related reasons.

With 3 bases clipped from V and 9 bases from J, the junction kept 8 bases outside the gene matches. The CDR3 extends over 14 amino acids. The germline V gene has CDR1 SGHRS and CDR2 YFSETQ. Extracted from the samples, RNA was reverse transcribed into cDNA to serve as the sequencing template. Assay: immunoSEQ multiplex PCR; the TCRdb copy retains only in-frame clones and omits some. The table shows 130,000 to 150,000 clones, with about three fifths occurring only once. Sequencing input: CD8+ T cells sorted from blood. The rearrangement joins TRBV5-1 to TRBJ2-1; 8 bases agree with TRBD1. This clonotype was obtained from a human donor in good health. This CDR3 is CASSWKDRAGEQFF. As DNA, the CDR3 is TGCGCCAGCAGCTGGAAGGACAGGGCCGGTGAGCAGTTCTTC.